This T cell receptor beta chain was observed in a study of human T cells and chemical hapten exposure. The overall study: TCR yield per sample varied, mainly due to pooled library volumes. Findings and limits, study-wide: High-frequency TCRs, those above 1 in 1000, stayed the same after DPC sensitization.

This clonotype was picked up many times. The antigen is not known. During construction of the library, unique molecular identifiers were attached to individual cDNA molecules for quantitative, reproducible TCR counting. Per the study methods: Samples held a median of roughly 100,000 TCRs, range roughly 20,000–750,000. TCRdb reprocessed the 5' RACE reads via MiXCR and lists one record per CDR3 protein. These V and J calls are TCRdb output, not the study's own analysis. The sample lists some 150,000 distinct CDR3 sequences, around 4% seen once, with approximately 1.3% in the top ten. The authors extracted total RNA from unfractionated whole blood. The V end lost 1 base, the J end lost 4 bases, and 13 bases lay between the germline ends. The CDR3 runs 15 residues. Germline V lookup: CDR1 LGHNA, CDR2 YSLEER.

This chain connects TRBV4-3 to TRBJ1-2, with TRBD1 as a possible D gene (5 bases). The source of this sequence is a female donor in good health. The CDR3 coding sequence is TGCGCCAGCAGCCAAGCCAGGGCTGGGCCCTATGGCTACACCTTC. Encoded protein: CASSQARAGPYGYTF.